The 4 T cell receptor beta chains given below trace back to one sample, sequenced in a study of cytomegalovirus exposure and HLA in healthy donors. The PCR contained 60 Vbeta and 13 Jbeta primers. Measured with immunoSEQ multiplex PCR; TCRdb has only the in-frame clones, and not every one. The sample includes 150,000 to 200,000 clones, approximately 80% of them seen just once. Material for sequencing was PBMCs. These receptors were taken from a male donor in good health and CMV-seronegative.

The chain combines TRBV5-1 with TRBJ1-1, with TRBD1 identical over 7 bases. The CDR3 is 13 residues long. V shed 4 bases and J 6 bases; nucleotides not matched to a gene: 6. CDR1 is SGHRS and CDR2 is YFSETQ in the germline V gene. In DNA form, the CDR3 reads TGCGCCAGCAGCATCCTACAGGGGTCTGAAGCTTTCTTT. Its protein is CASSILQGSEAFF.

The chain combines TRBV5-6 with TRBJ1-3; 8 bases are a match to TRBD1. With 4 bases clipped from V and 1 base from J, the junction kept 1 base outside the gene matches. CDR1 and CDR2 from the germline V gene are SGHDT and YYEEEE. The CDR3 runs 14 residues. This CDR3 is CASSDRGSGNTIYF. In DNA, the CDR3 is TGTGCCAGCAGCGACAGGGGATCTGGAAACACCATATATTTT. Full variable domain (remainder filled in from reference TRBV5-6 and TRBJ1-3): DAGVTQSPTHLIKTRGQQVTLRCSPKSGHDTVSWYQQALGQGPQFIFQYYEEEERQRGNFPDRFSGHQFPNYSSELNVNALLLGDSALYLCASSDRGSGNTIYFGEGSWLTVV.

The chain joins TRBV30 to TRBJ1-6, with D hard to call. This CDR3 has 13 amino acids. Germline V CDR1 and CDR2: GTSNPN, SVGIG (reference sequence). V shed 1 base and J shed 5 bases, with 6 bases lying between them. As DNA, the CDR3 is TGTGCCTGGAGTGCCGGGGATAATTCACCCCTCCACTTT. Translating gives CAWSAGDNSPLHF.

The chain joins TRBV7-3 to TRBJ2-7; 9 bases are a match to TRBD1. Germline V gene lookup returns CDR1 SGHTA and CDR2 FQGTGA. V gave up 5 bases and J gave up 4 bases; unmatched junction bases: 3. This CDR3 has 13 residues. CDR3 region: CASSPDRGYEQYF. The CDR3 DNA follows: TGTGCCAGCAGCCCGGACAGGGGTTACGAGCAGTACTTC.